Each of the 8 T cell receptor beta chains below was sequenced from the same sample in a study of graft-versus-host responses after intestinal transplantation. The data were produced by immunoSEQ multiplex PCR, yet TCRdb's version contains in-frame clones alone and is incomplete. The sample includes roughly 8,200 clones, 93% of them seen just once. The input for sequencing was PBMCs, taken 11 days after intestinal transplantation. Receptors were obtained from a human patient who received an intestinal transplant, so some T cells may come from the graft donor.

V and J are TRBV7-8 and TRBJ1-2; weak D call: TRBD1 (6 bases). Per the germline V gene, CDR1 is SGHVS and CDR2 is FQNEAQ. The CDR3 spans 15 residues. The V gene lost 5 bases and the J gene lost 8 bases, with 21 bases spanning the gap. DNA of the CDR3: TGTGCCAGCAGCCCGAGAGTGCGGGGGCTTCGGGGCTACACCTTC. Translating it yields CASSPRVRGLRGYTF.

The rearrangement joins TRBV10-3 to TRBJ2-7, with D possibly being TRBD2 (6 bases). With 6 bases removed from V and 0 bases from J, the gap between germline ends came to 12 bases. The CDR3 is 14 amino acids. Per the germline V gene, CDR1 is ENHRY and CDR2 is SYGVKD. CDR3 residues: CAIRGEANSYEQYF. In DNA form, the CDR3 reads TGTGCCATCAGAGGGGAGGCGAACTCCTACGAGCAGTACTTC.

The V gene is TRBV19, the J gene TRBJ2-1, with a possible D match to TRBD2 (6 bases). This CDR3 comprises 17 residues. Germline loops: CDR1 LNHDA, CDR2 SQIVND (reference sequence). Trimming shortened V by 3 bases and J by 0 bases, and 15 bases separated the two germline ends. The CDR3 region is CASSILRLVGSYNEQFF. DNA for the CDR3: TGTGCCAGTAGTATCCTCAGACTAGTCGGCTCCTACAATGAGCAGTTCTTC.

This clone was seen once. V is TRBV7-9 and J is TRBJ2-1; D possibly corresponds to TRBD1 (5 bases). V dropped 5 bases and J dropped 0 bases, with 11 bases sitting between them. The CDR3 has 15 residues. Germline CDR1 and CDR2: SEHNR and FQNEAQ (reference sequence). The CDR3 here is CASSGAPSSYNEQFF. The CDR3 bases are TGTGCCAGCAGCGGGGCCCCGAGCTCCTACAATGAGCAGTTCTTC.

The chain employs TRBV5-1 and TRBJ2-1; 8 nucleotides line up with TRBD2. Germline V gene data show CDR1 as SGHRS and CDR2 as YFSETQ. CDR3 length: 13 residues. Trimming cost V 5 bases and J 6 bases; bases outside gene matches: 4. The CDR3 bases are TGCGCCAGCAGACAAAGCGGGAGCAATGAGCAGTTCTTC. The encoded protein is CASRQSGSNEQFF.

CDR3 nucleotides: TGTGCCAGCAGTGAAAGGTTGACTAGCACAGATACGCAGTATTTT. Translated, it gives CASSERLTSTDTQYF. The rearrangement uses TRBV6-1 and TRBJ2-3; D gene ambiguous. The CDR3 is 15 amino acids. Germline V gives CDR1 MNHNS, CDR2 SASEGT. Trimming shortened V by 2 bases and J by 0 bases, and 9 bases separated the two germline ends.

The rearrangement links TRBV11-2 to TRBJ1-2; 8 bases agree with TRBD1. The trim removed 3 bases at V and 2 bases at J, leaving 8 bases unmatched. This CDR3 has 16 amino acids. CDR1 and CDR2 from the germline V gene are SGHAT and FQNNGV. The DNA of the CDR3 is TGTGCCAGCAGCTTCCTGAGGACAGGGCTAAACTATGGCTACACCTTC. Translation: CASSFLRTGLNYGYTF.

V is TRBV27 and J is TRBJ2-5; D unclear. Looked up from germline, CDR1 is MNHEY and CDR2 is SMNVEV (reference sequence). V lost 5 bases, J lost 1 base, and 17 bases lay in between. The CDR3 length is 16 residues. This chain's CDR3 is CASSTDGDPTQETQYF. The CDR3 nucleotides read TGTGCCAGCAGTACAGATGGCGATCCTACCCAAGAGACCCAGTACTTC.